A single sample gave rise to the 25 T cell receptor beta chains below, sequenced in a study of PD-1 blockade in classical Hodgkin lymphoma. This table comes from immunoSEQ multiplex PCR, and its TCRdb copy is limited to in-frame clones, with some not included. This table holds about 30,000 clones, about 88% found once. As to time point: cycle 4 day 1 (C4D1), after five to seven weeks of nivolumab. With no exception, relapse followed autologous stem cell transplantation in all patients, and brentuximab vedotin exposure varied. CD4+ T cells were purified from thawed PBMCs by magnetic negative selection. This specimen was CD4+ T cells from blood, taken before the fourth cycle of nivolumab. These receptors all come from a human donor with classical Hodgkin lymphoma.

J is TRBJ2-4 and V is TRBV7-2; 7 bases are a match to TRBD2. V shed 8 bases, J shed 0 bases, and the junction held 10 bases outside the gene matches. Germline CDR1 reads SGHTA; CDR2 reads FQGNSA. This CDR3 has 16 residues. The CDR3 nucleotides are TGTGCCAGCGAGGGGAGGGGCAGTCTAGCCAAAAACATTCAGTACTTC. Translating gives CASEGRGSLAKNIQYF.

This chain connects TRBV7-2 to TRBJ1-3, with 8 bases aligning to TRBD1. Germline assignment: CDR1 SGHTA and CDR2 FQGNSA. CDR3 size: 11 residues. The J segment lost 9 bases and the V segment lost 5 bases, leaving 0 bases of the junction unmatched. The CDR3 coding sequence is TGTGCCAGCAGCGACAGGGGCACCATATATTTT. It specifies CASSDRGTIYF.

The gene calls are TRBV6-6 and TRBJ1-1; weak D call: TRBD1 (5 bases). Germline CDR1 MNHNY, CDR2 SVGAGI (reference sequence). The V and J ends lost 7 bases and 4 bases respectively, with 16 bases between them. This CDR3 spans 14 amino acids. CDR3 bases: TGTGCCAGCACCCCCACGGGGGTGGTCACTGAAGCTTTCTTT. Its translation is CASTPTGVVTEAFF.

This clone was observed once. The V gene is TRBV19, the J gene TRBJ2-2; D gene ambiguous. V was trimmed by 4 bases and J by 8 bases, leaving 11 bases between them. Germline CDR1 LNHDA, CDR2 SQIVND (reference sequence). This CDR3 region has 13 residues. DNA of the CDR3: TGTGCCAGTAGTACCACCCCCCATGGGGAGCTGTTTTTT. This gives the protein CASSTTPHGELFF.

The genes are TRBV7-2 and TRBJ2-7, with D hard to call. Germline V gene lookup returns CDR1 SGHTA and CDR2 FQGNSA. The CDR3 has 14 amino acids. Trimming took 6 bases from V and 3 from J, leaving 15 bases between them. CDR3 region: CASSRTSGSYEQYF. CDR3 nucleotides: TGTGCCAGCAGTAGAACGTCGGGCAGCTACGAGCAGTACTTC.

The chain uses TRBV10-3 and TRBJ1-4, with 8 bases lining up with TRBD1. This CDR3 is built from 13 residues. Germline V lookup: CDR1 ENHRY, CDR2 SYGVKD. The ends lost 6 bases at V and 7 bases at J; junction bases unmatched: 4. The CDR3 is CAISPTGAEKLFF. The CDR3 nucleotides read TGTGCCATCAGCCCGACAGGGGCTGAAAAACTGTTTTTT.

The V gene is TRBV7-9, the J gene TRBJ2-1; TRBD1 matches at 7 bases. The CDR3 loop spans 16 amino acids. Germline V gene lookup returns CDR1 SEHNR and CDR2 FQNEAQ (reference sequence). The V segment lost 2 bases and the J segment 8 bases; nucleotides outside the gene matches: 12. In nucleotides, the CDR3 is TGTGCCAGCAGCTTAAAAGGACAGGTTCCTCGGGATGAGCAGTTCTTC. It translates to CASSLKGQVPRDEQFF.

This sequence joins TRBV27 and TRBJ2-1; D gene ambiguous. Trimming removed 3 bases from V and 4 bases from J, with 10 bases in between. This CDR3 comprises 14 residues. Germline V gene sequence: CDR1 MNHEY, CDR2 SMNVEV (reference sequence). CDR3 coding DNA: TGTGCCAGCAGTTTGGCGCGTTTGTACAATGAGCAGTTCTTC. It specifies CASSLARLYNEQFF.

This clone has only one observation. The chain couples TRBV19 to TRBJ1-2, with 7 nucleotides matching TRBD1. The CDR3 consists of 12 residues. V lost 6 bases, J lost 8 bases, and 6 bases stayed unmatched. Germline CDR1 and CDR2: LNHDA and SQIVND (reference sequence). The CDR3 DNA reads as TGTGCCAGTAGGGGAGGGACAGCAGGCTACACCTTC. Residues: CASRGGTAGYTF.

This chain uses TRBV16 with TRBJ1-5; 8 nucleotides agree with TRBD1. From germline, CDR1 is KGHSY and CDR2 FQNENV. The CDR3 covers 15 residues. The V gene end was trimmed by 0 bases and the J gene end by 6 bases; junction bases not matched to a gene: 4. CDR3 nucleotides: TGTGCCAGCAGCCAATCCGGGACAGGAACTCAGCCCCAGCATTTT. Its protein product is CASSQSGTGTQPQHF. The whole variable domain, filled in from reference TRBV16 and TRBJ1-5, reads GEEVAQTPKHLVRGEGQKAKLYCAPIKGHSYVFWYQQVLKNEFKFLISFQNENVFDETGMPKERFSAKCLPNSPCSLEIQATKLEDSAVYFCASSQSGTGTQPQHFGDGTRLSIL.

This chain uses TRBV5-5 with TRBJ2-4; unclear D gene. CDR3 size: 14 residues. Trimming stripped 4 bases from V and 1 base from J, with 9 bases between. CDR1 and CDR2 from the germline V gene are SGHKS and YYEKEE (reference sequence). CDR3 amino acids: CASSAEAAKNIQYF. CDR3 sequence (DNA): TGTGCCAGCAGCGCCGAGGCGGCCAAAAACATTCAGTACTTC.

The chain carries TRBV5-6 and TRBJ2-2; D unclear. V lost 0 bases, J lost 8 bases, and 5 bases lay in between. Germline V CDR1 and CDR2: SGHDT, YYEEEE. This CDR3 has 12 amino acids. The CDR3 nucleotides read TGTGCCAGCAGCTTGGCCGTTGGGGAGCTGTTTTTT. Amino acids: CASSLAVGELFF.

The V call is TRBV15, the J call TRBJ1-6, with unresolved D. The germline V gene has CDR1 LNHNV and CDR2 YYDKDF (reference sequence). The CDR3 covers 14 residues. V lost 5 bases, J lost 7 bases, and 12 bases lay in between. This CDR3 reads CATSPGYGNSPLHF. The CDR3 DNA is TGTGCCACCAGCCCGGGGTATGGGAATTCACCCCTCCACTTT.

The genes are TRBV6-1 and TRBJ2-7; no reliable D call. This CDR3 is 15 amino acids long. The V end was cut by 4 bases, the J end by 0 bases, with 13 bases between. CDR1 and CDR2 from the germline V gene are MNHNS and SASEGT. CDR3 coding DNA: TGTGCCAGCAGTGGCTTAGGTTCTGCCTCCTACGAGCAGTACTTC. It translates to CASSGLGSASYEQYF.

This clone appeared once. The CDR3 is CASSIEGRYGYTF. DNA of the CDR3: TGTGCCAGTAGTATAGAAGGGCGATATGGCTACACCTTC. J is TRBJ1-2 and V is TRBV19; D not resolved. CDR3 length: 13 amino acids. Trimming removed 0 bases from V and 5 bases from J, with 7 bases in between. Per germline, CDR1 LNHDA and CDR2 SQIVND (reference sequence).

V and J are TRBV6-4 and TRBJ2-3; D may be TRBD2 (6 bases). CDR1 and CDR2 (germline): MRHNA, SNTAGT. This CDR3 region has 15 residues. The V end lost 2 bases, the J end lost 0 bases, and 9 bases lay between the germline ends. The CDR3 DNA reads TGTGCCAGCAGTGACCCGGGGGATAGCACAGATACGCAGTATTTT. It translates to CASSDPGDSTDTQYF.

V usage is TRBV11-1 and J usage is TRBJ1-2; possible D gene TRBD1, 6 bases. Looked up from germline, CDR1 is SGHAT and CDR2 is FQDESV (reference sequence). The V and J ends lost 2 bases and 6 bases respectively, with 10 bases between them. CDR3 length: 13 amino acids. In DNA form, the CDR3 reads TGTGCCAGCAGCTTACAGGGGTCCGATGGCTACACCTTC. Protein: CASSLQGSDGYTF.

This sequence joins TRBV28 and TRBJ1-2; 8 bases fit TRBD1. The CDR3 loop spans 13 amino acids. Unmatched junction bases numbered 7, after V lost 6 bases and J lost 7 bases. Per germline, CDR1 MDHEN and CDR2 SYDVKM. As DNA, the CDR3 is TGTGCCAGCAGGGTGGGACAGGAATTTGGCTACACCTTC. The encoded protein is CASRVGQEFGYTF.

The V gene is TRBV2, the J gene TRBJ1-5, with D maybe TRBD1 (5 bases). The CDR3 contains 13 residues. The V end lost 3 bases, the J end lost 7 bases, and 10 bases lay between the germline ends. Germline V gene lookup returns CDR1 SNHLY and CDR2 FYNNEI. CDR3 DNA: TGTGCCAGCAGTGATACAGGCTCCCAGCCCCAGCATTTT. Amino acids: CASSDTGSQPQHF.

This CDR3 reads CASSLPLGGREIQETQYF. CDR3 nucleotides: TGTGCCAGCAGTTTGCCCCTGGGAGGCAGAGAGATCCAAGAGACCCAGTACTTC. The chain links TRBV28 to TRBJ2-5; tentatively, D is TRBD2 (6 bases). Germline V CDR1 and CDR2: MDHEN, SYDVKM. V lost 3 bases and J lost 1, with 21 bases in between. The CDR3 has 18 residues.

The CDR3 sequence is CASIGQGIWDGYTF. Written as DNA, the CDR3 is TGTGCCAGCATCGGACAGGGGATCTGGGATGGCTACACCTTC. V usage is TRBV2 and J usage is TRBJ1-2, with 9 bases aligning to TRBD1. Germline lookup yields CDR1 SNHLY and CDR2 FYNNEI. The CDR3 spans 14 residues. The junction had 9 bases not matched to a gene; V was cut back by 7 bases and J by 6 bases.

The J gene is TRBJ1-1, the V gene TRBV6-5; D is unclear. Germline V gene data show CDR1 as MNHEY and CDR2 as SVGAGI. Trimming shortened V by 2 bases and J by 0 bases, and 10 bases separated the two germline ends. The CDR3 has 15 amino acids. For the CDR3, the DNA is TGTGCCAGCAGTTACAATTGGGAGCTGAACACTGAAGCTTTCTTT. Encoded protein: CASSYNWELNTEAFF.

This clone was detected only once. The CDR3 region is CASSPGLYNEQFF. Here the CDR3 DNA reads TGTGCCAGCTCACCGGGGCTTTACAATGAGCAGTTCTTC. The V and J genes are TRBV18 and TRBJ2-1, with D perhaps TRBD1 (5 bases). V dropped 3 bases and J dropped 4 bases, with 7 bases sitting between them. The CDR3 extends over 13 amino acids. Germline lookup yields CDR1 KGHSH and CDR2 LQKENI.

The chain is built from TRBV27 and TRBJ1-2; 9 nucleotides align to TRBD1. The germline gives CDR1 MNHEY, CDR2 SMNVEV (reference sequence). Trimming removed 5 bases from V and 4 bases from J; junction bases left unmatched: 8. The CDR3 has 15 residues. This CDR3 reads CASSPRTGAIYGYTF. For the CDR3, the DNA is TGTGCCAGCAGTCCTCGGACAGGGGCCATCTATGGCTACACCTTC.

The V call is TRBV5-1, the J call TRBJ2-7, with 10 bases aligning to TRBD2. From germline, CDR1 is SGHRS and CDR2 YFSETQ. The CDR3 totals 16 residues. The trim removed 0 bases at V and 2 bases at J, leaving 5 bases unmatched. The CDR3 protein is CASSLVPSGGTYEQYF. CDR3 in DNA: TGCGCCAGCAGCTTGGTGCCTAGCGGGGGAACCTACGAGCAGTACTTC.